Below, 13 T cell receptor beta chains from the same sample are listed, as sequenced in a study of chemoradiotherapy in HPV16-positive cancers. Data came from immunoSEQ multiplex PCR; TCRdb stores just in-frame clones and leaves some out. The sample lists under 7,500 clones; 83% were seen once. The sample was tumor tissue, taken from a patient who underwent chemoradiotherapy. These receptors originate from a human donor with HPV-associated anogenital cancer.

The chain has TRBV7-9 and TRBJ2-6, with 9 nucleotides matching TRBD1. Germline values: CDR1 SEHNR, CDR2 FQNEAQ (reference sequence). The CDR3 loop spans 18 amino acids. V was clipped by 5 bases and J by 4 bases; unmatched bases: 12. CDR3 DNA: TGTGCCAGCAGCAGCGGACAGGGGCCTATTGCGGGGGCCAACGTCCTGACTTTC. Translated: CASSSGQGPIAGANVLTF.

This rearrangement joins TRBV11-2 to TRBJ1-3; a weak D match, TRBD1 (5 bases). Trimming took off 6 bases at V and 9 bases at J, with 15 bases between the two ends. There are 13 residues in the CDR3. Germline V lookup: CDR1 SGHAT, CDR2 FQNNGV. The CDR3 protein is CASSSGRGSTIYF. The CDR3 coding sequence is TGTGCCAGCAGTTCTGGGCGGGGGAGCACCATATATTTT. The whole variable domain, filled in from reference TRBV11-2 and TRBJ1-3, reads EAGVAQSPRYKIIEKRQSVAFWCNPISGHATLYWYQQILGQGPKLLIQFQNNGVVDDSQLPKDRFSAERLKGVDSTLKIQPAKLEDSAVYLCASSSGRGSTIYFGEGSWLTVV.

This chain joins TRBV19 and TRBJ1-4; D is perhaps TRBD1 (6 bases). This CDR3 region has 15 residues. Deletions cut 3 bases from V and 7 bases from J, with 15 bases between. CDR1 is LNHDA and CDR2 is SQIVND in the germline V gene (reference sequence). As DNA, the CDR3 is TGTGCCAGTAGTATGGGAACAGGGTCGGGTGAAAAACTGTTTTTT. It is translated as CASSMGTGSGEKLFF.

The V gene is TRBV30, the J gene TRBJ1-5, with unresolved D. CDR3 length: 13 residues. V was shortened by 1 base and J by 6 bases, with 10 bases between the two germline ends. Germline CDR1 is GTSNPN and CDR2 is SVGIG (reference sequence). The CDR3, as DNA: TGTGCCTGGAGTGCGACCAACCGTCAGCCCCAGCATTTT. Amino acid sequence: CAWSATNRQPQHF.

The V and J genes are TRBV28 and TRBJ1-2; D gene unclear. The CDR3 has 14 amino acids. The germline V gene encodes CDR1 MDHEN and CDR2 SYDVKM. Trimming pared 3 bases from V and 7 bases from J, leaving 15 bases between. The CDR3: CASSFSLTTGGYTF. CDR3 bases: TGTGCCAGCAGTTTTTCCCTGACGACCGGTGGCTACACCTTC.

The V gene is TRBV2, the J gene TRBJ1-1; possibly TRBD1 for D (5 bases). This CDR3 region has 15 residues. Germline V gives CDR1 SNHLY, CDR2 FYNNEI. V lost 9 bases to trimming and J lost 0 bases, with 17 bases between them. CDR3 in DNA: TGTGCCAGAGCGTTAGTTGACAGACTGAACACTGAAGCTTTCTTT. Its protein product is CARALVDRLNTEAFF.

The V gene is TRBV6-5, the J gene TRBJ1-1; a possible D gene is TRBD1 (6 bases). Germline V gene lookup returns CDR1 MNHEY and CDR2 SVGAGI. Trimming left V 6 bases short and J 11 bases short, with 16 bases between. This CDR3 has 12 residues. CDR3 nucleotide sequence: TGTGCCAGCAGCCAGAACAGGGTGTTGGCTTTCTTT. Translated, it gives CASSQNRVLAFF.

The gene calls are TRBV11-3 and TRBJ2-3; D uncertain. Trimming took off 6 bases at V and 5 bases at J, with 9 bases between the two ends. This CDR3 contains 12 residues. The germline V gene has CDR1 SGHNT and CDR2 YENEEA. The CDR3 DNA sequence: TGTGCCAGCAGTTCAGGTCAAGATACGCAGTATTTT. Residues: CASSSGQDTQYF.

The chain carries TRBV7-9 and TRBJ1-2; TRBD1 matches 10 bases. The CDR3 consists of 16 residues. V shed 2 bases and J 2 bases; nucleotides not matched to a gene: 5. CDR1 and CDR2 from the germline V gene are SEHNR and FQNEAQ (reference sequence). The CDR3: CASSLPPGQGNYGYTF. The CDR3 DNA sequence: TGTGCCAGCAGCTTACCTCCGGGACAGGGGAACTATGGCTACACCTTC.

Only one count was recorded for this clone. V usage is TRBV5-5 and J usage is TRBJ2-5; maybe TRBD2 (6 bases). Germline V gene data show CDR1 as SGHKS and CDR2 as YYEKEE (reference sequence). Deletions cut 0 bases from V and 2 bases from J, with 11 bases between. This CDR3 has 15 amino acids. The chain's CDR3 is CASSLGGRDQETQYF. As DNA, the CDR3 is TGTGCCAGCAGCTTGGGAGGGCGGGATCAAGAGACCCAGTACTTC.

This clone was observed a single time. This rearrangement joins TRBV5-1 to TRBJ2-3; D remains unclear. The CDR3 covers 15 residues. Per germline, CDR1 SGHRS and CDR2 YFSETQ. Trimming shortened V by 0 bases and J by 3 bases, and 11 bases separated the two germline ends. The CDR3 DNA reads TGCGCCAGCAGCTTGGCGACTCGGCAAACAGATACGCAGTATTTT. Protein product: CASSLATRQTDTQYF.

The CDR3 DNA sequence: TGTGCCAGCAGCTTAGCCCGGGACACGAACACTGAAGCTTTCTTT. This codes for CASSLARDTNTEAFF. This chain uses TRBV7-6 with TRBJ1-1, with D tentatively TRBD1 (6 bases). Germline V gene sequence: CDR1 SGHVS, CDR2 FNYEAQ. V dropped 0 bases and J dropped 1 base, with 9 bases sitting between them. This CDR3 spans 15 amino acids.

This rearrangement joins TRBV21-1 to TRBJ2-7. TRBV21-1 is a pseudogene segment. The CDR3 is 19 residues long. The CDR3 here is CASKRIGREVLGESYEQYF. The CDR3 nucleotides are TGTGCCAGCAAACGAATTGGGCGCGAGGTCCTGGGGGAATCTTACGAGCAGTACTTC.